These T cell receptor beta chains were read from a single sample in a study of regulatory T cells in long-lasting Graves disease. TCRdb reprocessed the multiplex PCR reads via MiXCR and lists one record per CDR3 protein. The table includes about 470,000 distinct CDR3 sequences, under 25% detected once. The material was peripheral blood mononuclear cells (PBMCs), obtained when the disease was refractory, from a patient treated with antithyroid drugs. The receptor source for this set is a female donor with Graves disease. CDR3s include the opening cysteine and the closing phenylalanine or tryptophan. A D gene is named only where the DNA matches it firmly. A row's size may be missing; if present it is once, few, many or a size class.

j_gene | abundance | v_gene | d_gene | CDR3nt | CDR3aa
TRBJ1-1 | many | TRBV10-2 | - | TGCGCCAGCAGTGAGTCTTACACTGAAGCTTTCTTT | CASSESYTEAFF
TRBJ2-7 | - | TRBV19 | - | TGTGCCAGTAGTATAGCTGGACTCTCCTCCTACGAGCAGTACTTC | CASSIAGLSSYEQYF
TRBJ1-1 | many | TRBV19 | TRBD1 | TGTGCCAGTAGTAGGGGACAGGAGAACACTGAAGCTTTCTTT | CASSRGQENTEAFF
TRBJ1-6 | few | TRBV4-1 | - | TGCGCCAGCAAGGCGGGGTCTAATTCACCCCTCCACTTT | CASKAGSNSPLHF
TRBJ2-7 | - | TRBV7-2 | TRBD2 | TGTGCCAGCAGCTTCTCTAGCGGAAACTACGAGCAGTACTTC | CASSFSSGNYEQYF
TRBJ2-7 | many | TRBV7-2 | - | TGTGCCAGCAGCCAGGTTACAGGGTCCGAGCAGTACTTC | CASSQVTGSEQYF
TRBJ1-5 | - | TRBV27 | - | TGTGCCAGCAGTCCATCGGGAGACACTAGCCCTCTAAATCAGCCCCAGCATTTT | CASSPSGDTSPLNQPQHF
TRBJ1-1 | few | TRBV29-1 | - | TGCAGCGCCCCAATGGGGTCGGCGGGTGAAGCTTTCTTT | CSAPMGSAGEAFF
TRBJ1-2 | many | TRBV27 | - | TGTGCCAGCAGCCCTCAGGAGGACTATGGCTACACCTTC | CASSPQEDYGYTF
TRBJ2-3 | - | TRBV7-2 | TRBD2 | TGTGCCAGCAACACGGTAGCGGGAGGGCTCACAGATACGCAGTATTTT | CASNTVAGGLTDTQYF
TRBJ2-2 | - | TRBV5-1 | TRBD1 | TGCGCCAGCAGCTTTCTCCGGGACAGGGCCGGCGGGGAGCTGTTTTTT | CASSFLRDRAGGELFF
TRBJ1-2 | many | TRBV12-3/TRBV12-4 | TRBD1 | TGTGCCAGCAGTAGGGACAGGAACTATGGCTACACCTTC | CASSRDRNYGYTF
TRBJ2-7 | many | TRBV11-2 | TRBD1 | TGTGCCAGCAGCTCGGACAGGGCGTACGAGCAGTACTTC | CASSSDRAYEQYF
TRBJ2-1 | few | TRBV6-7 | - | TGTGCCAGCAGTTACTCAGTACCCGCGAGGCCAAAAAGCTCCTACAATGAGCAGTTCTTC | CASSYSVPARPKSSYNEQFF
TRBJ1-1 | - | TRBV19 | - | TGTGCCAGTAGTCGCCGGGGATATAACACTGAAGCTTTCTTT | CASSRRGYNTEAFF
TRBJ2-7 | many | TRBV28 | - | TGTGCCAGCGGACAGTACTCCTACGAGCAGTACTTC | CASGQYSYEQYF
TRBJ1-1 | - | TRBV19 | TRBD1 | TGTGCCAGTAACCCAAGACAGGGAGGAACTGAAGCTTTCTTT | CASNPRQGGTEAFF
TRBJ2-3 | - | TRBV6-2/TRBV6-3 | - | TGTGCCAGCTCGCCGGGACACACAGATACGCAGTATTTT | CASSPGHTDTQYF
TRBJ2-1 | - | TRBV10-3 | - | TGTGCCATCAGCCAGGGTGACAATGAGCAGTTCTTC | CAISQGDNEQFF
TRBJ1-5 | - | TRBV28 | TRBD1 | TGTGCCAGCAGTTCCTACAGGGGCCCACCCTTCAATCAGCCCCAGCATTTT | CASSSYRGPPFNQPQHF
TRBJ2-5 | - | TRBV20-1 | TRBD1 | TGCAGTGCTTACGCCTTACAGGGGGCTAATCAAGAGACCCAGTACTTC | CSAYALQGANQETQYF
TRBJ1-5 | many | TRBV6-1 | - | TGTGCCAGCAGTCCCGCAGGTCCTGGGATCGGCAATCAGCCCCAGCATTTT | CASSPAGPGIGNQPQHF
TRBJ1-1 | many | TRBV6-1 | - | TGTGCCAGCAGCACCGGGACTAAAGCTTTCTTT | CASSTGTKAFF
TRBJ1-4 | - | TRBV19 | - | TGTGCCAGTAGCATGCGGAGCGAAGGGTTTGAAAAACTGTTTTTT | CASSMRSEGFEKLFF
TRBJ2-5 | many | TRBV20-1 | TRBD2 | TGCAGCGGGGGGGAAGAGACCCAGTACTTC | CSGGEETQYF
TRBJ1-3 | - | TRBV12-3/TRBV12-4 | TRBD1 | TGTGCCAGCAGTCCGACAGGGACATCTGGAAACACCATATATTTT | CASSPTGTSGNTIYF
TRBJ2-5 | many | TRBV28 | - | TGTGCCAGCAGACCCACGACCCTTCAAGAGACCCAGTACTTC | CASRPTTLQETQYF
TRBJ1-5 | many | TRBV6-9 | - | TGTGCCAGCAGTTCAACACAAAACCAGCCCCAGCATTTT | CASSSTQNQPQHF
TRBJ1-1 | many | TRBV28 | - | TGTGCCAGCAGCCCTGCTTCGAACACTGAAGCTTTCTTT | CASSPASNTEAFF
TRBJ2-5 | - | TRBV4-1 | - | TGCGCCAGCAGCCAAGGCTGGGGGGAGCGAGAGACCCAGTACTTC | CASSQGWGERETQYF
TRBJ2-2 | few | TRBV9 | - | TGTGCCAGCAGCTTGGAGGACAGTAACACCGGGGAGCTGTTTTTT | CASSLEDSNTGELFF
TRBJ2-7 | - | TRBV20-1 | - | TGCAGTGCTAGAGATGTCGGCAGGGACTACGAGCAGTACTTC | CSARDVGRDYEQYF
TRBJ2-4 | many | TRBV7-2 | - | TGTGCCAGCAGCTTCGACTTAGGGATTCAGTACTTC | CASSFDLGIQYF
TRBJ1-2 | - | TRBV7-2 | - | TGTGCCAGCAGCTTAGTTGGGGGATCGGACTATGGCTACACCTTC | CASSLVGGSDYGYTF
TRBJ1-2 | many | TRBV28 | - | TGTGCCAGCAGTTTTGTACAGACTAACTATGGCTACACCTTC | CASSFVQTNYGYTF
TRBJ2-7 | many | TRBV7-8 | - | TGTGCCAGCAGCCATAGGACCGCCGGGGGCTACGAGCAGTACTTC | CASSHRTAGGYEQYF
TRBJ1-3 | - | TRBV5-4 | - | TGTGCCAGCAGCCCCAACACCGGGACGGGAAACACCATATATTTT | CASSPNTGTGNTIYF
TRBJ2-7 | many | TRBV27 | - | TGTGCCAGCAGTTTACGTGGGCAGGCTAACTACGAGCAGTACTTC | CASSLRGQANYEQYF
TRBJ2-1 | few | TRBV27 | TRBD2 | TGTGCCAGCAGTTCAACTAGCGGCCCTAGTTACAATGAGCAGTTCTTC | CASSSTSGPSYNEQFF
TRBJ1-1 | few | TRBV30 | TRBD1 | TGTGCCTGGAGTCCAGGGGGCACGAACACTGAAGCTTTCTTT | CAWSPGGTNTEAFF
TRBJ2-2 | - | TRBV7-2 | TRBD2 | TGTGCCAGCAGCCCTCGACTAGCGGGAGGGCCTCGGACCGGGGAGCTGTTTTTT | CASSPRLAGGPRTGELFF
TRBJ2-7 | - | TRBV27 | - | TGTGCCAGCAGTCTAACCCCGCTGACTAGTTTGTACGAGCAGTACTTC | CASSLTPLTSLYEQYF
TRBJ2-1 | - | TRBV7-9 | - | TGTGCCAGCAGCTTGACGGGGGCTCGTTCTTGGAATGAGCAGTTCTTC | CASSLTGARSWNEQFF
TRBJ2-7 | - | TRBV2 | - | TGTGCCAGCAGTGATGACAGAAAATACGAGCAGTACTTC | CASSDDRKYEQYF
TRBJ1-2 | - | TRBV12-3/TRBV12-4 | - | TGTGCCAGCACCCTCAGGCGCGATGATGGCTACACCTTC | CASTLRRDDGYTF
TRBJ2-2 | - | TRBV7-8 | TRBD2 | TGTGCCAGCAGCTTAGCATCTAGCGGGAGCACCGGGGAGCTGTTTTTT | CASSLASSGSTGELFF
TRBJ2-3 | - | TRBV15 | TRBD2 | TGTGCCACCAGCAGAGCGGGACTAGCGGGAGATACGCAGTATTTT | CATSRAGLAGDTQYF
TRBJ1-5 | many | TRBV12-3/TRBV12-4 | TRBD1 | TGTGCCAGCGGCGACAGGGGAGGGAAGCAGCCCCAGCATTTT | CASGDRGGKQPQHF
TRBJ2-3 | once | TRBV5-1 | TRBD2 | TGCGCCAGCAGCTTGATGAGGGCGGGGGACACAGATACGCAGTATTTT | CASSLMRAGDTDTQYF
TRBJ1-5 | - | TRBV7-2 | - | TGTGCCAGCAGCTTACACCGGGCAGCTCCAAATCAGCCCCAGCATTTT | CASSLHRAAPNQPQHF
TRBJ1-2 | many | TRBV28 | - | TGTGCCAGCAGTTCCTACACGAGTAGCTATGGCTACACCTTC | CASSSYTSSYGYTF
TRBJ2-7 | many | TRBV16 | - | TGTGCCAGCAGCCAATCCAAGGCAGGCGAGCAGTACTTC | CASSQSKAGEQYF
TRBJ1-1 | - | TRBV7-2 | - | TGTGCCAGCAGCTTATTGAACTCTGACACTGAAGCTTTCTTT | CASSLLNSDTEAFF
TRBJ1-1 | - | TRBV12-3/TRBV12-4 | - | TGTGCCAGCAGTTTAGAACCGGCCGCTGAAGCTTTCTTT | CASSLEPAAEAFF
TRBJ1-1 | many | TRBV28 | - | TGTGCCAGCAGTACACCCAGCGGAGAGAACACTGAAGCTTTCTTT | CASSTPSGENTEAFF